Following are 2 T cell receptor beta chains from one sample sequenced in a study of blood T cell repertoires in COVID-19 (TCRdb year 2020). Library generation was performed with the immunoSEQ multiplex PCR assay. As stored in TCRdb, this immuneACCESS dataset retains in-frame rearrangements with V and J assigned. A fraction of the clones does not appear; measured against another copy, unresolved V genes explain less than half of the discrepancy, and the remainder lacks a known reason. Present in this sample are around 220,000 clones, around 80% of which were seen just once. About 8.3% of the sample lies in the top ten. The sequenced sample was peripheral blood. These receptor sequences come from a woman older than 75 with COVID-19, enrolled during active disease.

The chain has TRBV5-1 and TRBJ1-2; TRBD1 matches 8 bases. V lost 2 bases to trimming and J lost 10 bases; unmatched junction nucleotides: 10. Germline assignment: CDR1 SGHRS and CDR2 YFSETQ. CDR3 length: 14 amino acids. CDR3 residues: CASSFSDRGNIYTF. DNA of the CDR3: TGCGCCAGCAGCTTCTCTGACAGGGGAAATATCTACACCTTC.

J is TRBJ2-2 and V is TRBV13, with TRBD2 matching 12 bases. Germline loops: CDR1 PRHDT, CDR2 FYEKMQ (reference sequence). The CDR3 has 18 amino acids. V dropped 5 bases and J dropped 6; count of bases not matched to a gene: 13. The CDR3 here is CASSPFLAGGRIAGELFF. CDR3 in DNA: TGTGCCAGCAGCCCCTTCCTAGCGGGGGGGAGAATCGCCGGGGAGCTGTTTTTT.